A single sample gave rise to the 27 T cell receptor beta chains below, sequenced in a study of T-cell memory formation after mild COVID-19. TCRdb used MiXCR to reprocess the 5' RACE reads, holding one entry per CDR3 protein. The sample carries some 320,000 distinct CDR3 sequences, around 15% recorded once. Sequenced: PBMCs or a T cell subset sorted from them (not recorded which). Receptors originate from a man in his late teens or twenties who had mild COVID-19 (a few samples of this study predate the infection). Cell type and time point are not known.

This rearrangement joins TRBV20-1 to TRBJ2-7, with 7 bases aligning to TRBD1. This CDR3 is 13 amino acids long. The V segment lost 5 bases and the J segment 0 bases; nucleotides outside the gene matches: 4. Per germline, CDR1 DFQATT and CDR2 SNEGSKA (reference sequence). Here the CDR3 reads CSARQGHSYEQYF. The CDR3 coding sequence is TGCAGTGCTCGACAGGGCCACTCCTACGAGCAGTACTTC.

V and J are TRBV29-1 and TRBJ1-1; perhaps TRBD1 as D (5 bases). Germline V CDR1 and CDR2: SQVTM, ANQGSEA. CDR3 length equals 12 residues. Trimming left V 4 bases short and J 4 bases short, with 10 bases between. The CDR3 reads CSVAWDSTEAFF. CDR3 DNA sequence: TGCAGCGTTGCCTGGGACTCCACTGAAGCTTTCTTT.

This clonotype was counted between two and nine times. The J gene is TRBJ2-1, the V gene TRBV12-3 or TRBV12-4; TRBD1 agrees at 7 bases. This CDR3 is built from 12 residues. The ends lost 8 bases at V and 9 bases at J; junction bases unmatched: 7. The CDR3, as DNA: TGTGCCAGCCACCGGGACAGTGGTGAGCAGTTCTTC. Protein product: CASHRDSGEQFF.

This chain connects TRBV20-1 to TRBJ2-1; D not resolved. Per germline, CDR1 DFQATT and CDR2 SNEGSKA (reference sequence). V lost 4 bases to trimming and J lost 4 bases, with 11 bases between them. The CDR3 loop spans 13 amino acids. DNA of the CDR3: TGCAGTGCTATCCGAGACCGGTACAATGAGCAGTTCTTC. This translates into CSAIRDRYNEQFF.

The table lists this clonotype with a few counts. The chain employs TRBV9 and TRBJ2-1; TRBD1 matches at 7 bases. The J segment lost 1 base and the V segment lost 1 base, leaving 2 bases of the junction unmatched. This CDR3 contains 15 residues. CDR1 is SGDLS, CDR2 YYNGEE, per germline. CDR3 region: CASSVMGQSYNEQFF. CDR3 DNA: TGTGCCAGCAGCGTAATGGGACAGTCCTACAATGAGCAGTTCTTC. The whole variable domain, remainder taken from reference TRBV9 and TRBJ2-1, is DSGVTQTPKHLITATGQRVTLRCSPRSGDLSVYWYQQSLDQGLQFLIQYYNGEERAKGNILERFSAQQFPDLHSELNLSSLELGDSALYFCASSVMGQSYNEQFFGPGTRLTVL.

This clonotype has a handful of counts. This chain joins TRBV5-6 and TRBJ2-7; maybe TRBD2 (5 bases). CDR1 SGHDT and CDR2 YYEEEE come from the germline V gene. Trimming cost V 4 bases and J 1 base, with 12 bases left between them. This CDR3 is 14 amino acids long. CDR3 residues: CASSHRTDSYEQYV. The CDR3 region has the DNA TGTGCCAGCAGCCATCGGACTGATTCCTACGAGCAGTACGTC.

This clonotype was counted at least ten times. The rearrangement uses TRBV5-1 and TRBJ2-1; D remains ambiguous. The germline V gene has CDR1 SGHRS and CDR2 YFSETQ. Trimming removed 4 bases from V and 0 bases from J, with 17 bases in between. This CDR3 has 17 amino acids. Written as DNA, the CDR3 is TGCGCCAGCAGCCGCATCCGTTGGGCGGTCTCCTACAATGAGCAGTTCTTC. Amino acids: CASSRIRWAVSYNEQFF.

This clonotype came up a few times. V usage is TRBV28 and J usage is TRBJ1-1; the D is unclear. This CDR3 has 14 amino acids. V was clipped by 5 bases and J by 2 bases, with 12 bases between them. Germline lookup yields CDR1 MDHEN and CDR2 SYDVKM. The CDR3 region is CASSEPIGNTEAFF. CDR3 bases: TGTGCCAGCAGTGAACCGATCGGAAACACTGAAGCTTTCTTT.

This clonotype was observed a few times. The CDR3 loop is CSVDSVPRAGTEAFF. The CDR3 nucleotides are TGCAGCGTTGATAGCGTACCCAGGGCGGGCACTGAAGCTTTCTTT. This chain connects TRBV29-1 to TRBJ1-1; D might be TRBD1 (5 bases). CDR3 length: 15 residues. With 3 bases removed from V and 4 bases from J, the gap between germline ends came to 18 bases. Germline lookup yields CDR1 SQVTM and CDR2 ANQGSEA.

Ten or more counts support this clonotype. The chain uses TRBV7-9 and TRBJ1-1; no clear D gene. Germline loops: CDR1 SEHNR, CDR2 FQNEAQ (reference sequence). This CDR3 is 14 amino acids long. The V gene lost 5 bases and the J gene lost 1 base, with 11 bases spanning the gap. The CDR3 DNA is TGTGCCAGCAGCGCCCCAACATCGAACACTGAAGCTTTCTTT. This encodes CASSAPTSNTEAFF.

This clonotype was detected a few times. This chain uses TRBV29-1 with TRBJ1-1; the match to TRBD1 covers 10 bases. The junction had 4 bases not matched to a gene; V was cut back by 4 bases and J by 5 bases. Germline lookup yields CDR1 SQVTM and CDR2 ANQGSEA. The CDR3 covers 13 residues. CDR3 sequence: CSVAGTGVTEAFF. The CDR3 DNA reads as TGCAGCGTTGCAGGGACAGGGGTTACTGAAGCTTTCTTT.

This clonotype was recorded a few times. V gene TRBV20-1 combines with J gene TRBJ2-5; 12 nucleotides agree with TRBD2. Germline lookup yields CDR1 DFQATT and CDR2 SNEGSKA (reference sequence). Unmatched junction bases numbered 10, after V lost 6 bases and J lost 2 bases. CDR3 length: 16 amino acids. CDR3: CSATGTSGQVQETQYF. In nucleotides, the CDR3 is TGCAGTGCAACCGGGACTAGCGGGCAAGTTCAAGAGACCCAGTACTTC.

The genes are TRBV3-1 and TRBJ2-7, with 10 bases lining up with TRBD1. The CDR3 totals 14 residues. The germline V gene has CDR1 LGHDT and CDR2 YNNKEL (reference sequence). Germline trimming cut 4 bases from V and 10 bases from J; bases unmatched to any gene: 10. The CDR3 DNA sequence: TGTGCCAGCAGCCCACGAGGGGACAGGGGCGGACAGTACGTC. Protein sequence: CASSPRGDRGGQYV.

In this sample, this clonotype turned up a few times. J is TRBJ1-5 and V is TRBV29-1; 7 bases match TRBD1. This CDR3 is 13 amino acids long. Germline V gene data show CDR1 as SQVTM and CDR2 as ANQGSEA. The ends lost 6 bases at V and 9 bases at J; junction bases unmatched: 11. The CDR3 reads CSVRRDRTGPQHF. CDR3 DNA sequence: TGCAGCGTCCGCCGGGACAGAACGGGGCCCCAGCATTTT.

V is TRBV7-9 and J is TRBJ2-7, with D perhaps assigned TRBD1 or TRBD2 (5 bases each). The CDR3 totals 14 residues. V lost 5 bases to trimming and J lost 2 bases, with 13 bases between them. Germline V CDR1 and CDR2: SEHNR, FQNEAQ (reference sequence). The CDR3 protein is CASSNGTVAYEQYF. The CDR3 DNA sequence: TGTGCCAGCAGCAACGGGACGGTCGCCTACGAGCAGTACTTC.

This clonotype has only a few counts. The CDR3 reads CASSLNFGGGPSDTQYF. The CDR3 nucleotides read TGTGCCAGCAGCTTAAACTTCGGGGGGGGGCCGTCAGATACGCAGTATTTT. V gene TRBV7-2 combines with J gene TRBJ2-3, with TRBD2 identical over 8 bases. The CDR3 is 17 amino acids. V lost 2 bases, J lost 4 bases, and 11 bases stayed unmatched. Germline CDR1 and CDR2: SGHTA and FQGNSA.

The chain joins TRBV7-9 to TRBJ1-5; TRBD1 matches 7 bases. This CDR3 is 15 amino acids long. CDR1 and CDR2 (germline): SEHNR, FQNEAQ (reference sequence). The V and J ends lost 4 bases and 3 bases, in that order; junction bases with no gene match: 6. The CDR3 DNA is TGTGCCAGCAGCTCACAGGGGACCTCCAATCAGCCCCAGCATTTT. This translates into CASSSQGTSNQPQHF.

This clonotype has more than one count but fewer than ten. The chain employs TRBV3-1 and TRBJ2-3, with D unresolved. The CDR3 consists of 14 residues. V shed 1 base and J shed 4 bases, with 9 bases lying between them. CDR1 and CDR2 (germline): LGHDT, YNNKEL (reference sequence). The CDR3 loop reads CASSQAVMADTQYF. As DNA, the CDR3 is TGTGCCAGCAGCCAAGCGGTAATGGCAGATACGCAGTATTTT.

V is TRBV25-1 and J is TRBJ2-5; the match to TRBD2 covers 9 bases. CDR3 size: 14 residues. J gave up 1 base and V 7 bases, and 4 bases lay outside the gene matches. Germline CDR1 reads MGHDK; CDR2 reads SYGVNS. The DNA for the CDR3 is TGTGCCAGCAAGAATAGCGGGGGCCAAGAGACCCAGTACTTC. Protein: CASKNSGGQETQYF. Complete variable domain (other parts from reference TRBV25-1 and TRBJ2-5): EADIYQTPRYLVIGTGKKITLECSQTMGHDKMYWYQQDPGMELHLIHYSYGVNSTEKGDLSSESTVSRIRTEHFPLTLESARPSHTSQYLCASKNSGGQETQYFGPGTRLLVL.

This clonotype came up many times. V and J are TRBV7-2 and TRBJ1-6; 8 bases are a match to TRBD1. With 4 bases clipped from V and 5 bases from J, the junction kept 4 bases outside the gene matches. The germline V gene has CDR1 SGHTA and CDR2 FQGNSA. The CDR3 is 15 residues long. CDR3 region: CASSWGQADNSPLHF. Written as DNA, the CDR3 is TGTGCCAGCAGCTGGGGACAGGCCGATAATTCACCCCTCCACTTT.

There are a few counts of this clonotype. This chain joins TRBV5-1 and TRBJ2-4; TRBD1 matches 9 bases. Trimming at V came to 7 bases and at J to 0 bases, leaving 5 bases not matched to a gene. From germline, CDR1 is SGHRS and CDR2 YFSETQ. The CDR3 sequence is 15 residues long. Written as DNA, the CDR3 is TGCGCCAGCGCCCCGACAGGGGGAGCCAAAAACATTCAGTACTTC. Its translation: CASAPTGGAKNIQYF.

This rearrangement joins TRBV7-6 to TRBJ1-5, with TRBD1 as a possible D gene (5 bases). Trimming removed 6 bases from V and 8 bases from J, with 14 bases in between. Per germline, CDR1 SGHVS and CDR2 FNYEAQ. CDR3 size: 13 residues. The CDR3 DNA sequence: TGTGCCAGCAGTTCCGGGACGGCGAAGCCCCAGCATTTT. As protein: CASSSGTAKPQHF.

This clonotype has ten or more counts. V usage is TRBV20-1 and J usage is TRBJ2-4; D is ambiguous. V gave up 0 bases and J gave up 11 bases, with 11 bases separating them. CDR3 size: 12 residues. CDR1 is DFQATT and CDR2 is SNEGSKA in the germline V gene (reference sequence). The CDR3 protein is CSARESTALQYF. In nucleotides, the CDR3 is TGCAGTGCTAGAGAATCAACGGCCCTTCAGTACTTC.

This clonotype appeared a few times. CDR3 nucleotides: TGTGCCAGCAGGAAAGGGGCAGGTAATTCACCCCTCCACTTT. It translates to CASRKGAGNSPLHF. The genes are TRBV9 and TRBJ1-6, with D perhaps TRBD1 (5 bases). V was shortened by 5 bases and J by 6 bases, with 12 bases between the two germline ends. Germline V gene sequence: CDR1 SGDLS, CDR2 YYNGEE. The CDR3 runs to 14 residues.

The chain employs TRBV6-4 and TRBJ2-7, with 8 bases fitting TRBD1. V was clipped by 10 bases and J by 3 bases; unmatched bases: 8. Germline V gene sequence: CDR1 MRHNA, CDR2 SNTAGT. The CDR3 covers 13 residues. The CDR3 DNA sequence: TGTGCCATTGAGACAGGGGAAGACTACGAGCAGTACGTC. Translating gives CAIETGEDYEQYV.

The gene calls are TRBV12-3 or TRBV12-4 and TRBJ2-1, with D hard to call. The length of the CDR3 is 14 residues. The V end was cut by 5 bases, the J end by 5 bases, with 13 bases between. CDR3 sequence (DNA): TGTGCCAGCAGTCAGGCCGGGTCCCACAATGAGCAGTTCTTC. Translation: CASSQAGSHNEQFF.

The V call is TRBV4-2, the J call TRBJ2-7; 8 bases map to TRBD1. The CDR3 sequence is 18 residues long. J was trimmed by 4 bases and V by 0 bases; bases with no gene match: 14. CDR1 is LGHNA and CDR2 is YNFKEQ in the germline V gene. The DNA for the CDR3 is TGTGCCAGCAGCCAAGAATCGCCAGGGGGCACGTTAAGGTACGAGCAGTACTTC. Translating it yields CASSQESPGGTLRYEQYF.